What follows is one T cell receptor beta chain and its context. Its antigen is as yet unknown. Sequencing was limited to surgery cases with top T cell transcript signatures in brain tissue. Pre-surgery treatment included at least one anti-epileptic drug. The entry originates in a study of brain T cells in children with intractable seizures. Method: immunoSEQ multiplex PCR; TCRdb's copy keeps in-frame clones and lacks some. This sample yields fewer than 150,000 clones, of which roughly 92% are seen a single time; 3.8% belongs to the top ten. General study results and limits: Clones missing pre-surgery may reflect undersampling of that blood sample. Only CDR3 sequence similarity suggested viral specificity, without known HCMV serostatus.

This material consisted of peripheral blood, taken at surgery. The clonotype originates from a boy under two years old with hemimegalencephaly and intractable seizures.

The CDR3 sequence is CASSRTGREQFF. In DNA form, the CDR3 reads TGTGCCAGCAGCCGCACCGGAAGGGAGCAGTTCTTC. V usage is TRBV13 and J usage is TRBJ2-1; no reliable D call. Germline loops: CDR1 PRHDT, CDR2 FYEKMQ (reference sequence). Trimming shortened V by 5 bases and J by 10 bases, and 12 bases separated the two germline ends. The CDR3 is made up of 12 amino acids.